This T cell receptor (beta chain) was observed in a study of cytomegalovirus exposure and HLA in healthy donors. Study-wide results and limits: In an earlier analysis, most TCR beta V segments were productive about 87% or about 30% of the time. Some V segments, TRBV6-2 and TRBV6-3 among them, were indistinguishable and were therefore excluded. A cluster of highly shared sequence variants was likely a sequencing artifact.

On this clone itself: Antigen: not known.

Both 60 Vbeta primers and 13 Jbeta primers went into the PCR. This table comes from immunoSEQ multiplex PCR, and its TCRdb copy is limited to in-frame clones, with some not included. The sample holds about 150,000 clones, roughly two thirds seen once. V was pared by 2 bases and J by 6 bases, with 8 bases between. The CDR3 has 13 amino acids. Germline loops: CDR1 SNHLY, CDR2 FYNNEI. Sequencing was done on a sample of PBMCs. The chain recombines TRBV2 with TRBJ2-4, with D possibly matching TRBD2 (5 bases). The sequence came from a woman younger than 35 in good health and CMV-seropositive. CDR3 in amino acids: CASSEQEVNIQYF. The CDR3, as DNA: TGTGCCAGCAGTGAACAGGAGGTAAACATTCAGTACTTC.